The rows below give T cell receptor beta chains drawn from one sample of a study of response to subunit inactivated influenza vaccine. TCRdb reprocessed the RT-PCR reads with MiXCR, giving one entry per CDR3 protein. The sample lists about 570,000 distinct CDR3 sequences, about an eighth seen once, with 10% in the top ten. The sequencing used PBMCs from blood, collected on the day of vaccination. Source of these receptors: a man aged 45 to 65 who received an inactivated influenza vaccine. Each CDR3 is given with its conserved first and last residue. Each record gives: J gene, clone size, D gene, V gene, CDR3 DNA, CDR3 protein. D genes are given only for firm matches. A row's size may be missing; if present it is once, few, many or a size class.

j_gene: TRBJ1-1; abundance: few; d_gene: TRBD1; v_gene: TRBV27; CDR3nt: TGTGCCAGCAGTCCCTATCCGTTATCCGGGACAGGGGGCGCGGGAACTGAAGCTTTCTTT; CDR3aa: CASSPYPLSGTGGAGTEAFF
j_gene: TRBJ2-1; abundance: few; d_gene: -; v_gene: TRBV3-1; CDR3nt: TGTGCCAGCAGCCAAGCCAGCTCCTACAATGAGCAGTTCTTC; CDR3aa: CASSQASSYNEQFF
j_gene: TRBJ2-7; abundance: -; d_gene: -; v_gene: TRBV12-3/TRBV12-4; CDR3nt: TGTGCCAGCAAAAGGGGGGAGAGCTCCTACGAGCAGTACTTC; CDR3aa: CASKRGESSYEQYF
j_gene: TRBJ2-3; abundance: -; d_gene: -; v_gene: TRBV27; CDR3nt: TGTGCCAGCAGGGAATTTGAGGGATTCACAGATACGCAGTATTTT; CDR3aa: CASREFEGFTDTQYF
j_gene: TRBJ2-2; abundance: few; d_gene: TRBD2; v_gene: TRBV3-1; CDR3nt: TGTGCCAGCAGCCAAGACCGGACTAGCGGGAGGTCCCCCGGGGAGCTGTTTTTT; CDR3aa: CASSQDRTSGRSPGELFF
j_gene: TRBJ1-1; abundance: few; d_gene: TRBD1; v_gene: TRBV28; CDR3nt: TGTGCCACCCACCCGACAGGGGGGGGCATGAACACTGAAGCTTTCTTT; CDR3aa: CATHPTGGGMNTEAFF
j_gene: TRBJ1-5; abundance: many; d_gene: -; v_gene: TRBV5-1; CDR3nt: TGCGCCAGCAGCTTGGTTCGGTCAATCGGACAGCCCCAGCATTTT; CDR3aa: CASSLVRSIGQPQHF
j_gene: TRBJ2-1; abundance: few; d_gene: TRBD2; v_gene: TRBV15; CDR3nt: TGTGCCACCAGCGGAGCGGGAGGACCATACAATGAGCAGTTCTTC; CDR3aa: CATSGAGGPYNEQFF
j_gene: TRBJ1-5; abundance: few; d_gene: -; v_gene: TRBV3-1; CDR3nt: TGTGCCAGCAGCCCCCGGTCCGGCCCTAGTACTCAGCCCCAGCATTTT; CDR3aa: CASSPRSGPSTQPQHF
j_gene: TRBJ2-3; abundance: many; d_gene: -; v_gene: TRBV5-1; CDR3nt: TGCGCCAGCAGCTTGGCCGTGAGGGGAGCTGATACGCAGTATTTT; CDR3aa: CASSLAVRGADTQYF
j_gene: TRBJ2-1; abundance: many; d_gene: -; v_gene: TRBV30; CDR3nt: TGTGCCTGGACTCCTCCCACGAGGAGCTCCTACAATGAGCAGTTCTTC; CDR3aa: CAWTPPTRSSYNEQFF
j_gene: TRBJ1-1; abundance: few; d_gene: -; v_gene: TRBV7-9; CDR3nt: TGTGCCAGCAGCTTCACCAGGGAGACTGAAGCTTTCTTT; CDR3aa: CASSFTRETEAFF
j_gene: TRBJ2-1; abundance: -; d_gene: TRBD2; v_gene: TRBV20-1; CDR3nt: TGCAGTGCTAGAGATAGCGGGAGGGCTAATGAGCAGTTCTTC; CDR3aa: CSARDSGRANEQFF
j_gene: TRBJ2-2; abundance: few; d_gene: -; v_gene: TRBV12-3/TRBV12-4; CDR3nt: TGTGCCAGCAAAATGGACAGCCGTGGAACCGGGGAGCTGTTTTTT; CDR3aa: CASKMDSRGTGELFF
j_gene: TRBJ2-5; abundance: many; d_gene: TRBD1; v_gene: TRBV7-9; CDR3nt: TGTGCCAGCAGCGCACAGGGACAGGGCGGGCCCTTCGCCCAGTACTTC; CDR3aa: CASSAQGQGGPFAQYF
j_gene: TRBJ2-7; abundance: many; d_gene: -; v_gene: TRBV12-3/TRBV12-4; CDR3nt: TGTGCCAGCAGTTTGAGACAGGATAAAACCTACGAGCAGTACTTC; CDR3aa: CASSLRQDKTYEQYF
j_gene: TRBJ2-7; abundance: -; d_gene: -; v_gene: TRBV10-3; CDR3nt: TGTGCCATCAGCTCTGCGGGTTTCTCCTACGAGCAGTACTTC; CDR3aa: CAISSAGFSYEQYF
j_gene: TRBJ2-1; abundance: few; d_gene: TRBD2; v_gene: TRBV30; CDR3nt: TGTGCCTGGAGTGGACTAGCGGGGATGGATGAGCAGTTCTTC; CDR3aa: CAWSGLAGMDEQFF
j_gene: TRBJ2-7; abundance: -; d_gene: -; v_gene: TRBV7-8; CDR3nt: TGTGCCAGCAGCTTAGTAGTACTAGACGAAGTTCGCGTAGGCTACGAGCAGTACTTC; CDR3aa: CASSLVVLDEVRVGYEQYF
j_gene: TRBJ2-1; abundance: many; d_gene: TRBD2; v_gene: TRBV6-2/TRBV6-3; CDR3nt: TGTGCCAGCAGTTCAAATAGCGGGAGGGCCTTCTACAATGAGCAGTTCTTC; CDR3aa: CASSSNSGRAFYNEQFF
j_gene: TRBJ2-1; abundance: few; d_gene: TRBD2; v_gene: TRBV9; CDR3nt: TGTGCCAGCAGCGCAGCGGGAGGGCCATACAATGAGCAGTTCTTC; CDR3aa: CASSAAGGPYNEQFF
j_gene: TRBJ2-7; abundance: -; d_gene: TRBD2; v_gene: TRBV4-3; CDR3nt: TGCGCCAGCAGCCGAGGACTAGCGGGGGATCCCTACGAGCAGTACTTC; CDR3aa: CASSRGLAGDPYEQYF
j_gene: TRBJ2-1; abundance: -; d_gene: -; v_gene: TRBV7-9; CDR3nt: TGTGCCAGCACTATTGGATCCCCAAATGAGCAGTTCTTC; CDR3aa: CASTIGSPNEQFF
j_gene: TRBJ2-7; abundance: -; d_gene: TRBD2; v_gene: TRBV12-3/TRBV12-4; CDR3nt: TGTGCCAGCAGGGGACTAGCGGGTGCATCGGGATTTTACGAGCAGTACTTC; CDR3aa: CASRGLAGASGFYEQYF
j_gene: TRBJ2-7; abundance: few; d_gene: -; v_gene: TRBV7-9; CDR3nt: TGTGCCAGCAGCTCCTCCCCCTCCGAGCAGTACTTC; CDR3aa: CASSSSPSEQYF
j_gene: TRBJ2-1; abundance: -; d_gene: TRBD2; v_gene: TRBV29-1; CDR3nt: TGCAGCGCCAGACTAGCGGGGGCTACAACCTACAATGAGCAGTTCTTC; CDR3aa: CSARLAGATTYNEQFF
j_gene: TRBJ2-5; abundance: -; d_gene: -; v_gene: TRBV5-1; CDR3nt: TGCGCCAGCAGCTTGGCCCCTCAGGGCCGAGGGCAAGAGACCCAGTACTTC; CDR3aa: CASSLAPQGRGQETQYF
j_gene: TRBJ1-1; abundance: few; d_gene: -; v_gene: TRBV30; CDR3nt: TGTGCCTGGAGCCGACAGAAAAACACTGAAGCTTTCTTT; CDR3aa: CAWSRQKNTEAFF